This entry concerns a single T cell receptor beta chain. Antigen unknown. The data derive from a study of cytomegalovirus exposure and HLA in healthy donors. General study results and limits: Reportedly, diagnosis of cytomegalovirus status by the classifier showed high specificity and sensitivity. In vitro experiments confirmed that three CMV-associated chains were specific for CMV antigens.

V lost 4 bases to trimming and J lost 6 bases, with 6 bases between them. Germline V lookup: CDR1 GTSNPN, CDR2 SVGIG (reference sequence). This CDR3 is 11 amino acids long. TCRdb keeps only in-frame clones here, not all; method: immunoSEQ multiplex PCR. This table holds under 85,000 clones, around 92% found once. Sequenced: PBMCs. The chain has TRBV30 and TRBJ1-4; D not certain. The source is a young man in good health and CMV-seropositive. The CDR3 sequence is CAWTVDEKLFF. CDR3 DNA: TGTGCCTGGACAGTTGATGAAAAACTGTTTTTT.